A selection of T cell receptor beta chains follows, all from one sample in a study of technical replicates of blood from several donors. Clones were sequenced by immunoSEQ multiplex PCR, and TCRdb holds only the in-frame ones, with some missing. The table has tens of thousands of clones, around 90% seen once. The sample consisted of PBMCs. Every receptor here comes from a human donor in good health. Some clones in this sample may be carry-over from other donors' samples. Each CDR3 is given without its conserved first and last residue. Each record gives: J gene, V gene, CDR3 protein.

TRBJ2-7 | TRBV5-1 | ASSMTDYEQY
TRBJ1-3 | TRBV19 | ASNPTGSSSGNTIY
TRBJ2-2 | TRBV7-2 | ASSSDRGGELF
TRBJ2-1 | TRBV7-9 | ASTWTENYNEQF
TRBJ1-6 | TRBV7-2 | ASSNTGTGVFSPLH
TRBJ2-1 | TRBV6-4 | ASSLAGGYNEQF
TRBJ1-2 | TRBV5-1 | ASSAGWTAQGYT
TRBJ1-4 | TRBV18 | ASSHVRVLQTDEKLF
TRBJ1-1 | TRBV19 | ASSYSTEAF
TRBJ2-7 | TRBV7-2 | ASTPPGVWYEQY
TRBJ2-1 | TRBV7-3 | ASSPENSYNEQF
TRBJ1-2 | TRBV19 | ATKGGNADGYT
TRBJ2-6 | TRBV11-2 | ASSLARRPV
TRBJ2-5 | TRBV11-1 | ASSLTKGWKETQY
TRBJ2-2 | TRBV7-9 | ASSLFSLTNTGELF
TRBJ1-1 | TRBV6-5 | ASSYSTGLRAEAF
TRBJ2-7 | TRBV2 | ASSQGAAGEQY
TRBJ2-7 | TRBV4-3 | ASSQDPGGLYEQY
TRBJ2-6 | TRBV9 | ASSSTFREANVLT
TRBJ2-7 | TRBV25-1 | ASSAQGYEQY
TRBJ1-2 | TRBV18 | ASSPSRDIYGYT
TRBJ2-1 | TRBV7-2 | ASSPWVAGSNEQF
TRBJ2-7 | TRBV5-6 | ASSPPLRDSYEQY
TRBJ1-1 | TRBV7-2 | ASSFRGGRVNTEAF
TRBJ1-2 | TRBV6-5 | ASSYSYGEGYGYT
TRBJ2-5 | TRBV5-1 | ASSFTAGGETQY
TRBJ2-3 | TRBV6-4 | ASSPTSGRTDTQY
TRBJ1-1 | TRBV5-1 | ASSLLAGRSMNTEAF
TRBJ2-3 | TRBV12-5 | ASGLGLPAVGSDTQY
TRBJ2-7 | TRBV7-6 | ASSLAGTGYYEQY
TRBJ2-7 | TRBV11-3 | ASSLVSGGSYEQY
TRBJ2-1 | TRBV10-1 | ASSERRDRHPPNEQF
TRBJ1-2 | TRBV10-3 | AIRPGQGGYT
TRBJ1-5 | TRBV6-6 | ASSYSLTGDQPQH
TRBJ2-7 | TRBV6-1 | ASRGDRYEQY
TRBJ2-1 | TRBV25-1 | ASRKGGSSYNEQF
TRBJ2-1 | TRBV6-5 | ASSYDLDGEQF
TRBJ1-6 | TRBV30 | AWRDRGNYSPLH
TRBJ2-7 | TRBV19 | ASSRLAGLSYEQY
TRBJ1-3 | TRBV18 | ASSTGTGGGNTIY
TRBJ2-3 | TRBV5-6 | ASSYWTSGSTDTQY
TRBJ1-1 | TRBV7-9 | ASSSLRRSEAF
TRBJ2-7 | TRBV7-9 | ASSLGTTYEQY
TRBJ2-5 | TRBV19 | ASAGQGASEETQY
TRBJ1-2 | TRBV7-2 | ASSLNTGDGGYT
TRBJ1-2 | TRBV9 | ASSVGLTGDGYT
TRBJ2-3 | TRBV12-5 | ASGLPWETDTQY
TRBJ1-5 | TRBV7-2 | ASSFGTVNQPQH
TRBJ2-4 | TRBV6-5 | ASSQGLGGDIQY
TRBJ2-6 | TRBV12-2 | ASRLGPSPGPGANVLT
TRBJ1-5 | TRBV19 | ASIGGNQPQH